These T cell receptor beta chains were read from a single sample in a study of blood T cell repertoires in COVID-19. TCRdb keeps only in-frame clones here, not all; method: immunoSEQ multiplex PCR. Here the sample spans approximately 90,000 clones, 86% being singletons. Material for sequencing was peripheral blood. These receptors were taken from a man at least 80 years old with active or convalescent COVID-19. CDR3s include the opening cysteine and the closing phenylalanine or tryptophan. Clone size is stated in some rows and not others, as once, few, many or a class when expanded.

cdr3_aa clone_size v_call
CSATSRDRQHF - TRBV20-1
CAWSVFAGPEQYF - TRBV30
CASSPGQGSTEAFF - TRBV27
CASSPLAETYNEQFF - TRBV7-2
CASSTTSGAYEQYF - TRBV5-1
CASSPAGDEQFF - TRBV11-3
CASSTDRGLTPEAFF - TRBV27
CASRQTATNEKLFF - TRBV6-5
CASSSGGREKLFF - TRBV28
CASSLGWSGRNEQYF - TRBV7-6
CASSSRTGGSYEQYF once TRBV4-3
CATSIDRNYGYTF - TRBV15
CASSLDSGNTQYF - TRBV2
CASSVGLAGVLQGEQFF - TRBV9
CASSYQRPGLGYEQFF - TRBV6-2/TRBV6-3
CASSVAGGRADTQYF - TRBV2
CASSLVRGAGTEAFF - TRBV7-9
CASSQGGQPNTEAFF - TRBV3-1/TRBV3-2